This T cell receptor (beta chain) is from a study of blood T cell repertoires in COVID-19. Overall study: Specimens from acute and convalescent COVID-19 originated in the United States, Italy and Spain.

TCRdb's copy holds only in-frame clones and misses some; the assay was immunoSEQ multiplex PCR. The top ten clones hold 25% to 35% of a sample with roughly 85,000 clones, about nine tenths of them seen once. This sequence was found in a man aged 45-65 years with active or convalescent COVID-19. The source material was peripheral blood.

The DNA of the CDR3 is TGTGCCGTCTACAATACAGGGTCTGGGGCCAACGTCCTGACTTTC. This codes for CAVYNTGSGANVLTF. This chain links TRBV10-3 with TRBJ2-6; maybe TRBD1 (6 bases). Trimming pared 11 bases from V and 1 base from J, leaving 15 bases between. This CDR3 has 15 amino acids. The germline V gene encodes CDR1 ENHRY and CDR2 SYGVKD.